This TCR beta chain is drawn from a study of T cells after yellow fever vaccination (dated by TCRdb to the late 2010s). Study-level background: The SMART-Seq v4 Ultra Low Input RNA kit was used to prepare libraries from fractions with low cell numbers. To track T-cell clones before and after primary and booster YFV17D yellow fever vaccination, bulk TCR alpha and beta repertoires were sequenced longitudinally. The cohort comprised two healthy male donors, one aged 18 to 29 and one aged 30 to 40 years. Blood was collected at multiple timepoints before and after primary and secondary immunization, and bulk PBMC replicates and cell subsets were isolated.

TCR cDNA was synthesized by 5'RACE template switching, which introduced a universal primer site and unique molecular identifiers. Priming of cDNA synthesis was performed from both the TCR alpha and TCR beta constant segments. Library amplification used two PCR steps, and the second PCR step added sample barcodes and sequencing adapters. Sequencing of the libraries was done on either Illumina HiSeq 2500 (2x100 bp) or NovaSeq (2x150 bp). As for the authors' bioinformatics: MIGEC handled demultiplexing of reads and collapsing into UMI consensus sequences, while MiXCR performed V(D)J alignment. Vaccine-responding clonotypes were defined with edgeR using replicate PBMC samples, requiring FDR below 0.01 and a log2 fold change above 5 up to day 15. Each bulk clonotype was labeled CD4 or CD8 based on which sequenced repertoire, CD4 or CD8, contained the clonotype at higher abundance. TCRdb trimmed public reads at Q25 via fastp, called clones via MiXCR and kept in-frame beta chains. One record per CDR3 amino acid sequence lists the most common genes and DNA. The V and J calls were determined by TCRdb, not by the authors. The sample table shows 70,000 or so distinct CDR3 sequences, and more than 5.5% are seen once. The top ten clones comprise approximately 31% of the sample.

Overall study outcomes, separate from this receptor: FACS-sorted repertoires could contain abundant contaminating clonotypes from the bulk population, so computational filtering was required. Compared with the primary T-cell response, the secondary T-cell response was weaker but faster, peaking on day 5 rather than day 15. Most clones expanded after primary vaccination were re-detected after the booster (approximately 96% of CD4 and around 86% of CD8), suggesting broad memory maintenance. A small share of clonotypes was detected in both CD4 and CD8 compartments, with the overlap likely arising from convergent recombination. Only a couple of donors were included in the study, so the extent to which the findings can be generalized is limited.

The treatment or condition label, read with the paper, signifies: live attenuated yellow fever vaccine strain. PBMCs were isolated from peripheral blood using a standard Ficoll-Paque protocol. Dynabeads CD4 and CD8 positive selection kits were used to isolate CD4 and CD8 T-cell fractions. RNA was extracted with TriZol from bulk PBMCs, CD4 and CD8 fractions, and dextramer-positive and dextramer-negative fractions. This clonotype was found many times. Its antigen specificity is not known. The input lacks base qualities; no much larger clone sits a single base away. Material: CD8+ T cells sorted from PBMCs, obtained more than 8 days after the first yellow fever vaccination. This sequence originates from a man aged 18 to 30 who received the YFV17D yellow fever vaccine.

At the DNA level, the sequence is TGTGCCAGCAGTTACTCTAGTCCAGCGGGAAGCACAGATACGCAGTATTTT. It encodes CASSYSSPAGSTDTQYF. The rearranged segments are TRBV6-5 and TRBJ2-3, and TRBD2 aligns with 7 junction nucleotides. The V end gives up 0 bases and the J end 0 bases, leaving 6 bases in the junction not matched to a gene. Inclusive of the bounding cysteine and phenylalanine, the CDR3 is 17 residues long. The sequence is cut down to CDR3 DNA, 51 bases in frame from base 1. Taken from the germline V gene, the CDR1 and CDR2 loops are MNHEY and SVGAGI.